This T cell receptor (beta chain) was recovered during a study of lymphopenia after photon versus proton radiotherapy. Study conclusions and caveats: After the lymphocyte nadir, photon-treated repertoires showed oligoclonal expansion, especially of CD8+ Temra cells. Larger post-nadir TCR diversity loss correlated inversely with survival in deceased patients.

Only in-frame clones appear in the TCRdb table, and some are missing; sequencing was by immunoSEQ multiplex PCR. This table has 53,000 or so clones, more than 70% appearing once. With respect to this clone: What it recognizes is unknown.

Germline V gene data show CDR1 as KGHSH and CDR2 as LQKENI. J gave up 11 bases and V 3 bases, and 10 bases lay outside the gene matches. The CDR3 totals 15 residues. The chain is built from TRBV18 and TRBJ2-3; TRBD2 agrees at 11 bases. This clonotype was sampled from a man aged 50 or older with gastric cancer. Source: peripheral blood, taken from a patient treated with photon-based radiotherapy. The CDR3 spells CASSPPGTSGSWQYF. CDR3 in DNA: TGTGCCAGCTCACCTCCCGGGACTAGCGGTTCCTGGCAGTATTTT.